Following are 14 T cell receptor beta chains from one sample sequenced in a study of cytomegalovirus exposure and HLA in healthy donors (dated by TCRdb to the late 2010s). Library method: the immunoSEQ multiplex PCR assay. The multiplex PCR relied on a mix of 60 forward primers for TCR Vbeta segments and 13 reverse primers for TCR Jbeta segments. TCRdb mirrors the immuneACCESS table, restricted to in-frame sequences. Some clones are absent from its copies; in checked studies, under half trace to an unresolved V gene, and the reason for the others is unknown. The sample's clone listing holds about 130,000 clones. Roughly 2% of the sample is in the top ten clones. Material: PBMCs. These receptors were taken from an older woman in good health and CMV-seronegative.

This rearrangement joins TRBV4-1 to TRBJ2-1; TRBD2 matches 7 bases. The CDR3 contains 16 residues. The junction had 2 bases not matched to a gene; V was cut back by 0 bases and J by 0 bases. The germline CDR1 and CDR2 sequences are MGHRA and YSYEKL. In nucleotides, the CDR3 is TGCGCCAGCAGCCAAGAGCGCGGGAGCTCCTACAATGAGCAGTTCTTC. Its translation: CASSQERGSSYNEQFF.

This chain uses TRBV6-1 with TRBJ2-7; D is uncertain. The germline V and J ends were trimmed by 2 bases and 6 bases, with 8 bases remaining between them. The CDR3 length is 12 residues. CDR1 and CDR2 from the germline V gene are MNHNS and SASEGT. The CDR3 sequence: CASSEYAGEQYF. The DNA of the CDR3 is TGTGCCAGCAGTGAATACGCCGGCGAGCAGTACTTC.

The chain couples TRBV11-2 to TRBJ2-7; 12 nucleotides align to TRBD2. The J call may not be correct, given that the DNA end is closer to TRBJ2-1. Germline CDR1 SGHAT, CDR2 FQNNGV. The CDR3 loop spans 15 amino acids. For the CDR3, the DNA is TGTGCCAGCAGCCCTAGCGGGAGGGTAGGTAATGAGCAGTTCTTC. Translation gives CASSPSGRVGNEQFF.

This rearrangement joins TRBV30 to TRBJ1-3; a weak D match, TRBD1 (5 bases). The CDR3 is 13 amino acids. The V and J ends lost 8 bases and 0 bases respectively, with 11 bases between them. From germline, CDR1 is GTSNPN and CDR2 SVGIG (reference sequence). CDR3 loop: CARQSTSGNTIYF. CDR3 nucleotides: TGTGCCCGACAGTCAACCTCTGGAAACACCATATATTTT.

The chain combines TRBV7-2 with TRBJ2-3, with D possibly TRBD2 on 5 matching bases. This CDR3 has 14 residues. Trimming left V 7 bases short and J 6 bases short, with 17 bases between. Germline CDR1 reads SGHTA; CDR2 reads FQGNSA. CDR3 amino acids: CASTVTRATDTQYF. CDR3 in DNA: TGTGCCAGCACCGTTACTAGGGCCACTGATACGCAGTATTTT.

The chain combines TRBV4-2 with TRBJ2-6, with no clear D. Between the trimmed V and J ends, which lost 0 bases and 2 bases, there was a span of 8 bases. Germline V gene data show CDR1 as LGHNA and CDR2 as YNFKEQ. This CDR3 contains 16 residues. The CDR3 coding sequence is TGTGCCAGCAGCCAAGAGAGAACAGCTGGGGCCAACGTCCTGACTTTC. It translates to CASSQERTAGANVLTF.

J is TRBJ1-6 and V is TRBV10-1, with 9 bases aligning to TRBD1. There are 14 residues in the CDR3. V lost 5 bases, J lost 10 bases, and 6 bases stayed unmatched. The V gene's germline CDR1 is WNHNN and CDR2 SYGVQD (reference sequence). The CDR3 DNA follows: TGCGCCAGCAGTTCGGGACAGGGTCACTCACCCCTCCACTTT. It codes for CASSSGQGHSPLHF.

The rearrangement joins TRBV19 to TRBJ2-7, with D maybe TRBD2 (7 bases). Trimming took 3 bases from V and 0 from J, leaving 12 bases between them. From germline, CDR1 is LNHDA and CDR2 SQIVND (reference sequence). The CDR3 sequence is 15 residues long. CDR3 in amino acids: CASSMEGGSSYEQYF. CDR3 sequence (DNA): TGTGCCAGTAGTATGGAGGGGGGGTCCTCCTACGAGCAGTACTTC. The complete variable domain, with remaining parts taken from reference TRBV19 and TRBJ2-7, reads DGGITQSPKYLFRKEGQNVTLSCEQNLNHDAMYWYRQDPGQGLRLIYYSQIVNDFQKGDIAEGYSVSREKKESFPLTVTSAQKNPTAFYLCASSMEGGSSYEQYFGPGTRLTVT.

This chain uses TRBV13 with TRBJ2-1; 9 positions match TRBD2. After removal of 3 bases from V and 6 bases from J, the junction contained 15 bases not matched to a gene. CDR3 length: 18 residues. The germline gives CDR1 PRHDT, CDR2 FYEKMQ (reference sequence). CDR3 sequence reads: CASSFDSLGGGAVNEQFF. The CDR3 DNA reads as TGTGCCAGCAGCTTTGACTCTCTGGGCGGGGGGGCCGTCAATGAGCAGTTCTTC.

CDR3 in DNA: TGCGCCAGCAGCTGGGAAACGACAGGCTATGGCTACACCTTC. Protein sequence: CASSWETTGYGYTF. V and J are TRBV5-1 and TRBJ1-2; possible D gene TRBD1, 6 bases. The CDR3 sequence is 14 residues long. Germline V gene data show CDR1 as SGHRS and CDR2 as YFSETQ. V lost 3 bases and J 4 bases, leaving 13 bases between the germline ends.

This sequence joins TRBV2 and TRBJ1-4, with D possibly matching TRBD1 (5 bases). Germline V lookup: CDR1 SNHLY, CDR2 FYNNEI. CDR3 length: 14 residues. The V gene lost 2 bases and the J gene lost 7 bases, with 11 bases spanning the gap. The CDR3 here is CASSESGRAEKLFF. The CDR3 coding sequence is TGTGCCAGCAGTGAATCGGGCAGGGCTGAAAAACTGTTTTTT.

CDR3 sequence reads: CASSSPRGGAYEQYF. CDR3 in DNA: TGTGCCAGCAGCTCGCCGCGCGGGGGAGCCTACGAGCAGTACTTC. The rearrangement joins TRBV7-2 to TRBJ2-7, with TRBD2 identical over 7 bases. The CDR3 is 15 residues long. V gave up 4 bases and J gave up 2 bases; unmatched junction bases: 8. Germline assignment: CDR1 SGHTA and CDR2 FQGNSA.

The chain carries TRBV7-6 and TRBJ2-3, with a weak D call TRBD2 (6 bases). This CDR3 comprises 13 residues. Germline-derived CDR1 and CDR2 are SGHVS and FNYEAQ. Trimming removed 6 bases at V and 5 bases at J, with 12 bases between. Here the CDR3 reads CASSFTGGDTQYF. Here the CDR3 DNA reads TGTGCCAGCAGTTTTACCGGGGGAGATACGCAGTATTTT. The complete variable domain, with remaining parts taken from reference TRBV7-6 and TRBJ2-3, reads GAGVSQSPRYKVTKRGQDVALRCDPISGHVSLYWYRQALGQGPEFLTYFNYEAQQDKSGLPNDRFSAERPEGSISTLTIQRTEQRDSAMYRCASSFTGGDTQYFGPGTRLTVL.

As for this clone: The junction departs from germline at one end; a sequencing error may be responsible. The same CDR3 can be traced to other DNA sequences in this sample. V gene TRBV6-1 combines with J gene TRBJ2-7, with 8 bases fitting TRBD1. This CDR3 has 15 residues. Germline V gives CDR1 MNHNS, CDR2 SASEGT. CDR3: CAIDSQWDRTYEQYF. CDR3 sequence (DNA): TGTGCCATAGACTCACAATGGGACAGGACCTATGAGCAGTACTTC.